This T cell receptor beta chain was recovered during a study of cytomegalovirus exposure and HLA in healthy donors. PCR used 60 Vbeta primers and 13 Jbeta primers. Sequenced by immunoSEQ multiplex PCR; TCRdb stores in-frame clones only, minus some. Of around 110,000 clones listed, 75% to 85% are singletons. The origin of this receptor is a man aged 25 to 40 in good health and CMV-seropositive. Material: PBMCs.

The CDR3 DNA is TGTGCCAGCAGCTTAGGGGCGGGAGGTGGGGAGCAGTTCTTC. It specifies CASSLGAGGGEQFF. The chain combines TRBV11-2 with TRBJ2-7, with 8 bases lining up with TRBD2. The DNA end favors TRBJ2-1, so the J call may be wrong. The CDR3 is 14 amino acids. In germline, CDR1 is SGHAT, CDR2 FQNNGV.